The 5 T cell receptor beta chains reported below all come from one sample, sequenced in a study of tumor and adjacent non-tumor tissue in lung cancer. The library came from three nested PCR rounds adapted from ARM-PCR protocols. TCRdb reanalysed the multiplex PCR reads using MiXCR and keeps one entry per CDR3 protein. This table holds fewer than 85,000 distinct CDR3 sequences, over 75% found once. RNA was extracted from bulk tissue without any cell sorting. The specimen sequenced was lung tumor tissue. Every receptor here comes from a woman in her forties or fifties with non-small cell lung cancer.

With respect to this clonotype: The junction and the germline gene differ at one end; a read error may be behind it. The chain carries TRBV4-1 and TRBJ2-1; TRBD2 agrees at 7 bases. The CDR3 extends over 14 amino acids. CDR1 and CDR2 (germline): MGHRA, YSYEKL. In DNA form, the CDR3 reads TGCGCCAGCGGCCAGCCGGGACTAAGCAATGAACAGTTCTTC. It encodes CASGQPGLSNEQFF.

This clonotype was picked up one time. Because it lacks the conserved phenylalanine or tryptophan at the end, this CDR3 is likely a read error. The limits of the CDR3 on the DNA are not certain, so only TCRdb's listed CDR3 is given. This chain's CDR3 is CASIAGERYNEQLS. The chain combines TRBV28 with TRBJ2-1; TRBD1 was called by the table and not checked on the DNA. The CDR3 is 14 residues long, ends included. Germline V gene lookup returns CDR1 MDHEN and CDR2 SYDVKM.

V is TRBV29-1 and J is TRBJ1-2, with TRBD1 matching 8 bases. Losses at the gene ends were 6 bases for V and 9 bases for J; bases not matched to a gene: 12. The CDR3 has 13 amino acids. From germline, CDR1 is SQVTM and CDR2 ANQGSEA. In DNA form, the CDR3 reads TGCAGCGTCGAACGGCAGGGGGCGTATAGCTACACCTTC. It encodes CSVERQGAYSYTF.

On this clonotype itself: A much larger clonotype is one base distant, so this may be a read error. The chain combines TRBV7-9 with TRBJ1-1; possibly TRBD1 for D (6 bases). Germline V CDR1 and CDR2: SEHNR, FQNEAQ (reference sequence). The ends were cut back, 9 bases at V and 3 bases at J, with 14 bases in the middle. The CDR3 contains 13 residues. The CDR3 region is CASQGQRYTEAFF. The CDR3 region has the DNA TGTGCCAGTCAGGGGCAGAGGTACACTGAAGCTTTCTTT.

On this clonotype: A much larger clone lies a single base off, so this may be a read error. V is TRBV5-1 and J is TRBJ2-4; D possibly corresponds to TRBD1 (6 bases). CDR1 and CDR2 from the germline V gene are SGHRS and YFSETQ. The CDR3 contains 16 residues. In DNA form, the CDR3 reads TGCGCCAGCAGCCCGGGACAAGTCACAGCCAAAAACATTCGGTACTTC. This sequence encodes CASSPGQVTAKNIRYF.